These 29 T cell receptor beta chains originate from one sample sequenced in a study of a mutant IDH1 vaccine in newly diagnosed glioma. The time point: week 35, safety follow-up. Doses of 300 ug of mutant IDH1 20-mer peptide were given with topical imiquimod. These receptors' antigens are unknown. Sequencing was performed with immunoSEQ multiplex PCR; in TCRdb, only in-frame clones are kept and a portion is missing. The repertoire holds 45,000 to 60,000 clones, with approximately 90% as singletons. This sample comprised PBMCs, obtained from a glioma patient whose treatment included an IDH1 peptide vaccine. These TCRs come from a woman aged 40 to 50 with glioma.

The chain is built from TRBV6-5 and TRBJ2-1; D uncertain. The CDR3 covers 13 residues. The V and J ends lost 3 bases and 5 bases respectively, with 8 bases between them. Germline CDR1 and CDR2: MNHEY and SVGAGI. The DNA of the CDR3 is TGTGCCAGCAGTTATAACAAAAACAATGAGCAGTTCTTC. Translation gives CASSYNKNNEQFF.

The chain links TRBV30 to TRBJ2-7; no definite D call. Trimming shortened V by 5 bases and J by 4 bases, and 18 bases separated the two germline ends. CDR1 is GTSNPN and CDR2 is SVGIG in the germline V gene (reference sequence). This CDR3 is 14 amino acids long. The CDR3 coding sequence is TGTGCCTGGGGTAATACGGCGGATTATTACGAGCAGTACTTC. Translated, it gives CAWGNTADYYEQYF.

This rearrangement joins TRBV2 to TRBJ2-6; perhaps D is TRBD1 or TRBD2 (5 bases each). This CDR3 contains 15 residues. The germline V gene encodes CDR1 SNHLY and CDR2 FYNNEI. Between the trimmed V and J ends, which lost 9 bases and 0 bases, there was a span of 12 bases. The CDR3 DNA sequence: TGTGCCAGTGTTTGGGGGACCTCTGGGGCCAACGTCCTGACTTTC. Its translation: CASVWGTSGANVLTF.

This chain joins TRBV4-2 and TRBJ1-4; a possible D gene is TRBD1 (6 bases). V lost 4 bases and J 3 bases, leaving 15 bases between the germline ends. The CDR3 extends over 16 amino acids. Germline loops: CDR1 LGHNA, CDR2 YNFKEQ. Here the CDR3 reads CASSPDRGGPNEKLFF. DNA for the CDR3: TGTGCCAGCAGCCCGGATCGGGGGGGCCCTAATGAAAAACTGTTTTTT.

The chain recombines TRBV2 with TRBJ1-4; D perhaps matches TRBD1 (5 bases). The length of the CDR3 is 15 residues. The germline CDR1 and CDR2 sequences are SNHLY and FYNNEI. Between the trimmed V and J ends, which lost 3 bases and 11 bases, there was a span of 19 bases. The CDR3 DNA reads as TGTGCCAGCAGTGAGAGGGGATCGGGGATGGTGAAACTGTTTTTT. Protein product: CASSERGSGMVKLFF. The whole variable domain, filled in from reference TRBV2 and TRBJ1-4, reads EPEVTQTPSHQVTQMGQEVILRCVPISNHLYFYWYRQILGQKVEFLVSFYNNEISEKSEIFDDQFSVERPDGSNFTLKIRSTKLEDSAMYFCASSERGSGMVKLFFGSGTQLSVL.

This clone was recorded once. This chain connects TRBV28 to TRBJ2-7, with D possibly being TRBD1 (6 bases). The germline CDR1 and CDR2 sequences are MDHEN and SYDVKM. Trimming removed 9 bases at V and 0 bases at J, with 15 bases between. CDR3 length: 14 residues. CDR3 sequence (DNA): TGTGCCAGGTACAGGGACCCCACCTCCTACGAGCAGTACTTC. Protein product: CARYRDPTSYEQYF.

The CDR3 nucleotides are TGCGCCAGCAGCTTGAAGGAGACCCAGTACTTC. This sequence encodes CASSLKETQYF. The rearrangement joins TRBV5-1 to TRBJ2-5; D not certain. Germline V gene sequence: CDR1 SGHRS, CDR2 YFSETQ. The germline V and J ends were trimmed by 1 base and 5 bases, with 3 bases remaining between them. The CDR3 totals 11 residues.

CDR3 coding DNA: TGTGCCAGCAGCTTGGGGCAGGCCGGAGGCTACACCTTC. It translates to CASSLGQAGGYTF. The chain has TRBV14 and TRBJ1-2; D might be TRBD1 (5 bases). Trimming cost V 5 bases and J 8 bases, with 15 bases left between them. The CDR3 is made up of 13 amino acids. CDR1 and CDR2 from the germline V gene are SGHDN and FVKESK.

V gene TRBV10-1 combines with J gene TRBJ2-7; D remains ambiguous. With 10 bases removed from V and 0 bases from J, the gap between germline ends came to 10 bases. The CDR3 is 12 amino acids. Germline CDR1 and CDR2: WNHNN and SYGVQD (reference sequence). CDR3 sequence (DNA): TGCGCCACCGGTGACACCTCCTACGAGCAGTACTTC. It yields the protein CATGDTSYEQYF.

This clone was seen only a few times. The chain links TRBV5-8 to TRBJ2-1; unclear D gene. Trimming left V 1 base short and J 4 bases short, with 9 bases between. CDR3 size: 14 residues. Germline CDR1 reads SGHTS; CDR2 reads YDEGEE. CDR3 in DNA: TGTGCCAGCAGCTTGTTGACGTTTTACAATGAGCAGTTCTTC. Translated, it gives CASSLLTFYNEQFF. The full variable domain, in which reference TRBV5-8 and TRBJ2-1 provide the parts outside the CDR3, is EAGVTQSPTHLIKTRGQQATLRCSPISGHTSVYWYQQALGLGLQFLLWYDEGEERNRGNFPPRFSGRQFPNYSSELNVNALELEDSALYLCASSLLTFYNEQFFGPGTRLTVL.

The J gene is TRBJ1-3, the V gene TRBV19, with D perhaps TRBD1 (6 bases). Deletions cut 8 bases from V and 2 bases from J, with 13 bases between. From germline, CDR1 is LNHDA and CDR2 SQIVND (reference sequence). The CDR3 contains 14 residues. The CDR3 is CASHRGGTGNTIYF. The CDR3, as DNA: TGTGCCAGTCATAGGGGGGGGACTGGAAACACCATATATTTT.

This rearrangement joins TRBV27 to TRBJ2-7, with 8 nucleotides matching TRBD1. The CDR3 has 14 residues. Germline-derived CDR1 and CDR2 are MNHEY and SMNVEV (reference sequence). V lost 5 bases to trimming and J lost 2 bases; unmatched junction nucleotides: 5. The CDR3 sequence is CASSPGQGTYEQYF. DNA for the CDR3: TGTGCCAGCAGTCCCGGACAGGGAACCTACGAGCAGTACTTC.

The chain has TRBV29-1 and TRBJ2-1; 10 bases fit TRBD1. Trimming at V came to 7 bases and at J to 3 bases, leaving 6 bases not matched to a gene. The germline V gene has CDR1 SQVTM and CDR2 ANQGSEA. This CDR3 is built from 14 residues. The CDR3 loop is CSGSGDRGYNEQFF. The CDR3 nucleotides are TGCAGCGGCTCGGGGGACAGGGGCTACAATGAGCAGTTCTTC.

The genes are TRBV5-4 and TRBJ2-2; no reliable D call. Trimming stripped 0 bases from V and 4 bases from J, with 7 bases between. This CDR3 is built from 14 residues. From germline, CDR1 is SGHNT and CDR2 YYREEE (reference sequence). This chain's CDR3 is CASSLDPGTGELFF. The CDR3 nucleotides are TGTGCCAGCAGCTTGGATCCGGGCACCGGGGAGCTGTTTTTT.

The gene calls are TRBV2 and TRBJ1-2; D is perhaps TRBD1 (6 bases). This CDR3 contains 16 residues. CDR1 and CDR2 from the germline V gene are SNHLY and FYNNEI. Trimming removed 8 bases from V and 4 bases from J, with 23 bases in between. The CDR3 here is CASRNNPAGESYGYTF. CDR3 nucleotides: TGTGCCAGCCGCAATAATCCGGCAGGGGAAAGCTATGGCTACACCTTC.

The chain links TRBV19 to TRBJ1-1; D gene uncertain. There are 13 residues in the CDR3. Trimming shortened V by 6 bases and J by 10 bases, and 18 bases separated the two germline ends. Germline CDR1 LNHDA, CDR2 SQIVND (reference sequence). CDR3 nucleotides: TGTGCCAGTAGCGACGGATCGGCCCTCTTAGCTTTCTTT. Translation gives CASSDGSALLAFF.

There are a few counts of this clone. The chain carries TRBV11-2 and TRBJ1-1, with unresolved D. V gave up 8 bases and J gave up 0 bases, with 10 bases separating them. This CDR3 contains 13 residues. CDR1 and CDR2 (germline): SGHAT, FQNNGV. CDR3 region: CASGIHLNTEAFF. The DNA of the CDR3 is TGTGCCAGCGGGATCCACTTGAACACTGAAGCTTTCTTT.

The rearrangement uses TRBV2 and TRBJ1-5, with D perhaps matching TRBD1 (5 bases). CDR1 is SNHLY, CDR2 FYNNEI, per germline. The CDR3 totals 14 residues. Between the trimmed V and J ends, which lost 3 bases and 6 bases, there was a span of 12 bases. The CDR3 loop is CASSDKGRSQPQHF. The CDR3 nucleotides are TGTGCCAGCAGTGATAAGGGGAGAAGTCAGCCCCAGCATTTT.

Note on this clone: This sample also contains other DNA sequences that code for the same CDR3. This sequence joins TRBV7-8 and TRBJ1-2; 7 nucleotides align to TRBD1. Germline V gene sequence: CDR1 SGHVS, CDR2 FQNEAQ. The CDR3 has 13 residues. The V and J ends lost 7 bases and 5 bases, in that order; junction bases with no gene match: 7. The CDR3 DNA is TGTGCCAGCACCGGGACAGAGGGTTATGGCTACACCTTC. Protein product: CASTGTEGYGYTF. Full variable domain (rest looked up from reference TRBV7-8 and TRBJ1-2): GAGVSQSPRYKVAKRGQDVALRCDPISGHVSLFWYQQALGQGPEFLTYFQNEAQLDKSGLPSDRFFAERPEGSVSTLKIQRTQQEDSAVYLCASTGTEGYGYTFGSGTRLTVV.

The chain couples TRBV2 to TRBJ1-2; no definite D call. CDR1 and CDR2 (germline): SNHLY, FYNNEI. Trimming shortened V by 4 bases and J by 0 bases, and 24 bases separated the two germline ends. The CDR3 is 19 residues long. CDR3: CASSALILKMTYSNYGYTF. The CDR3 DNA is TGTGCCAGCAGTGCCCTCATCCTAAAAATGACATACTCTAACTATGGCTACACCTTC.

The count of this clone is one. This chain links TRBV6-5 with TRBJ2-1; TRBD2 might be the D (6 bases). V dropped 1 base and J dropped 6 bases, with 13 bases sitting between them. CDR1 MNHEY and CDR2 SVGAGI come from the germline V gene. This CDR3 is 15 amino acids long. The CDR3 sequence: CASSYFAGAGNEQFF. In nucleotides, the CDR3 is TGTGCCAGCAGTTACTTCGCTGGAGCGGGCAATGAGCAGTTCTTC.

The chain couples TRBV19 to TRBJ1-4; D remains ambiguous. The CDR3 length is 13 residues. V lost 3 bases and J 8 bases, leaving 10 bases between the germline ends. Germline-derived CDR1 and CDR2 are LNHDA and SQIVND (reference sequence). Here the CDR3 DNA reads TGTGCCAGTAGTATTATTCGGGGAGAAAAACTGTTTTTT. Amino acids: CASSIIRGEKLFF.

The chain carries TRBV6-5 and TRBJ1-1; the D gene is possibly TRBD1 (5 bases). V gave up 5 bases and J gave up 4 bases, with 11 bases separating them. This CDR3 comprises 13 residues. Looked up from germline, CDR1 is MNHEY and CDR2 is SVGAGI. CDR3: CASSPGGGTEAFF. CDR3 DNA: TGTGCCAGCAGTCCCGGGGGGGGCACTGAAGCTTTCTTT.

On this clone: One junction end does not reproduce the germline sequence, and a read error may be involved. Here the CDR3 DNA reads TGTGCTAGCAGCTTAGAGGGTCGCCCTCTTGGTAAAGCTTTCTTT. Its translation is CASSLEGRPLGKAFF. J is TRBJ1-1 and V is TRBV7-7; no clear D. This CDR3 has 15 residues. Germline V gene sequence: CDR1 SSHAT, CDR2 FNYEAQ (reference sequence).

This clone has only one observation. This chain uses TRBV6-5 with TRBJ2-7; 7 positions agree with TRBD2. This CDR3 contains 14 residues. V trimming: 1 base; J trimming: 3 bases; junction bases outside the gene matches: 3. Germline V gene lookup returns CDR1 MNHEY and CDR2 SVGAGI. In DNA form, the CDR3 reads TGTGCCAGCAGTTACTATGCTAGCGGCTACGAGCAGTACTTC. Translated: CASSYYASGYEQYF.

This clone was detected only once. The genes are TRBV27 and TRBJ2-7; a possible D gene is TRBD2 (6 bases). Trimming pared 4 bases from V and 4 bases from J, leaving 20 bases between. The CDR3 runs to 16 residues. Germline CDR1 MNHEY, CDR2 SMNVEV (reference sequence). CDR3 residues: CASSSSSGTYSYEQYF. For the CDR3, the DNA is TGTGCCAGCAGTTCGTCTTCCGGGACTTATTCATACGAGCAGTACTTC.

The V call is TRBV7-6, the J call TRBJ2-5; D is unclear. Trimming cost V 3 bases and J 5 bases, with 16 bases left between them. The CDR3 is made up of 15 amino acids. Germline assignment: CDR1 SGHVS and CDR2 FNYEAQ. In DNA, the CDR3 is TGTGCCAGCAGCTTTTCTGCTCGGGCGCGGGAGACCCAGTACTTC. Translating it yields CASSFSARARETQYF.

The J gene is TRBJ2-3, the V gene TRBV7-6; D call uncertain. The CDR3 length is 12 residues. With 6 bases removed from V and 3 bases from J, the gap between germline ends came to 7 bases. The V gene's germline CDR1 is SGHVS and CDR2 FNYEAQ. The CDR3 sequence: CASSSLTDTQYF. DNA of the CDR3: TGTGCCAGCAGTAGCCTTACAGATACGCAGTATTTT.

The chain has TRBV2 and TRBJ2-3; D is undetermined. The V gene's germline CDR1 is SNHLY and CDR2 FYNNEI. The CDR3 contains 14 residues. Trimming took off 8 bases at V and 1 base at J, with 13 bases between the two ends. Here the CDR3 reads CASSEEARTDTQYF. The CDR3 coding sequence is TGTGCCAGCTCTGAGGAAGCCCGCACAGATACGCAGTATTTT.